The next 26 T cell receptor beta chains were all read from a single sample in a study of blood T cells in healthy people across ages. Combining a sample-barcoded 5' primer with a J-beta primer mix, a second PCR ran for about 7 to 11 cycles. Each CDR3 protein is one row after TCRdb ran MiXCR on the 5' RACE reads. The table records 2 million or so distinct CDR3 sequences, around half of them present only once. Input material: blood. Every receptor here comes from a woman in her 40s in good health.

The chain employs TRBV6-2 or TRBV6-3 and TRBJ2-1; 10 bases map to TRBD2. This CDR3 comprises 14 residues. CDR1 is MNHEY, CDR2 SVGEGT, per germline. Trimming at V came to 5 bases and at J to 3 bases, leaving 1 base not matched to a gene. The CDR3 loop reads CASSSGRDYNEQFF. CDR3 sequence (DNA): TGTGCCAGCAGTAGCGGGAGGGACTACAATGAGCAGTTCTTC.

The chain links TRBV6-6 to TRBJ2-1; D is ambiguous. The CDR3 has 11 amino acids. V shed 7 bases and J shed 6 bases, with 7 bases lying between them. From germline, CDR1 is MNHNY and CDR2 SVGAGI (reference sequence). CDR3 loop: CASTSSNEQFF. Written as DNA, the CDR3 is TGTGCCAGCACGTCGTCCAATGAGCAGTTCTTC.

This clonotype was detected only a few times. The J gene is TRBJ2-5, the V gene TRBV3-1; the D gene is possibly TRBD2 (6 bases). The J call may be wrong; the DNA end is better matched by TRBJ2-7. The CDR3 totals 14 residues. Germline V gene sequence: CDR1 LGHDT, CDR2 YNNKEL (reference sequence). The chain's CDR3 is CASSQRLVGDEQYF. CDR3 in DNA: TGTGCCAGCAGCCAAAGACTAGTGGGTGACGAGCAGTACTTC.

The V gene is TRBV4-2, the J gene TRBJ2-5; 12 nucleotides line up with TRBD2. CDR1 is LGHNA and CDR2 is YNFKEQ in the germline V gene. V dropped 1 base and J dropped 1; count of bases not matched to a gene: 4. The CDR3 length is 17 residues. CDR3 protein: CASSQAGLAGPQETQYF. The CDR3 region has the DNA TGTGCCAGCAGCCAAGCCGGACTAGCGGGACCCCAAGAGACCCAGTACTTC.

This clonotype appeared a few times. This rearrangement joins TRBV27 to TRBJ1-6; TRBD1 is a possible D gene (5 bases). Per the germline V gene, CDR1 is MNHEY and CDR2 is SMNVEV (reference sequence). The V end was cut by 6 bases, the J end by 5 bases, with 14 bases between. The CDR3 has 15 residues. DNA of the CDR3: TGTGCCAGCAGCCTGGGACCGCCCGATAATTCACCCCTCCACTTT. Translating it yields CASSLGPPDNSPLHF.

The V and J genes are TRBV6-6 and TRBJ2-5; D is unresolved. The CDR3 contains 12 residues. In germline, CDR1 is MNHNY, CDR2 SVGAGI (reference sequence). The ends were cut back, 6 bases at V and 1 base at J, with 6 bases in the middle. The CDR3: CASRYGQETQYF. CDR3 coding DNA: TGTGCCAGCAGATATGGCCAAGAGACCCAGTACTTC.

V gene TRBV7-9 combines with J gene TRBJ2-4; possibly TRBD1 for D (6 bases). The germline V gene encodes CDR1 SEHNR and CDR2 FQNEAQ (reference sequence). Deletions cut 5 bases from V and 4 bases from J, with 18 bases between. CDR3 length equals 16 residues. The CDR3 DNA follows: TGTGCCAGCAGCCCAACAGGGAACCAGAGGAAAAACATTCAGTACTTC. Residues: CASSPTGNQRKNIQYF.

This clonotype was found a few times. V gene TRBV29-1 combines with J gene TRBJ2-5; D call uncertain. The CDR3 has 12 amino acids. V was trimmed by 4 bases and J by 4 bases, leaving 10 bases between them. Germline CDR1 and CDR2: SQVTM and ANQGSEA. Here the CDR3 DNA reads TGCAGCGTTGGGGGTGTCGGAGAGACCCAGTACTTC. Translating gives CSVGGVGETQYF.

This clonotype showed up just a few times. Here the CDR3 DNA reads TGTGCCAGCAGCCGGTTGTCGGGAGGAGGGGTGGGCATTCAGTACTTC. Translating it yields CASSRLSGGGVGIQYF. The chain employs TRBV28 and TRBJ2-4; the match to TRBD2 covers 7 bases. The CDR3 has 16 amino acids. The germline V gene has CDR1 MDHEN and CDR2 SYDVKM. V gave up 6 bases and J gave up 9 bases; unmatched junction bases: 17.

The CDR3 is CSAWTGPNEQFF. Here the CDR3 DNA reads TGCAGTGCGTGGACAGGGCCGAATGAGCAGTTCTTC. V is TRBV20-1 and J is TRBJ2-1; 8 nucleotides line up with TRBD1. V lost 6 bases and J lost 7; bases outside the gene matches: 5. CDR3 length: 12 amino acids. Germline lookup yields CDR1 DFQATT and CDR2 SNEGSKA (reference sequence).

Concerning this clonotype: Its ends do not fully match the called genes, so a read error is possible. V and J are TRBV7-7 and TRBJ2-5; the match to TRBD2 covers 8 bases. This CDR3 has 15 amino acids. Germline V gene lookup returns CDR1 SSHAT and CDR2 FNYEAQ (reference sequence). In DNA form, the CDR3 reads TGTGCTAGCAGCTTAGCGGGGAGGGAACAAGAGACCCAGTACTTC. Protein: CASSLAGREQETQYF.

The V gene is TRBV11-2, the J gene TRBJ1-2; 7 bases align to TRBD1. Germline V gene data show CDR1 as SGHAT and CDR2 as FQNNGV. Trimming removed 5 bases from V and 3 bases from J; junction bases left unmatched: 12. This CDR3 contains 16 residues. CDR3 nucleotide sequence: TGTGCCAGCAGCCCCCCCTTACTCGACAGGGACTATGGCTACACCTTC. Translated: CASSPPLLDRDYGYTF. Full variable domain (missing parts from reference TRBV11-2 and TRBJ1-2): EAGVAQSPRYKIIEKRQSVAFWCNPISGHATLYWYQQILGQGPKLLIQFQNNGVVDDSQLPKDRFSAERLKGVDSTLKIQPAKLEDSAVYLCASSPPLLDRDYGYTFGSGTRLTVV.

The chain carries TRBV5-1 and TRBJ1-4; the match to TRBD1 covers 7 bases. V was pared by 3 bases and J by 3 bases, with 2 bases of the junction left unmatched. Germline V gives CDR1 SGHRS, CDR2 YFSETQ. This CDR3 region has 14 residues. The CDR3 DNA follows: TGCGCCAGCAGCTCGGGACAGCCTAATGAAAAACTGTTTTTT. It translates to CASSSGQPNEKLFF.

This clonotype has a handful of counts. CDR3 loop: CASSETGGNGYTF. The CDR3 DNA follows: TGTGCCAGCAGTGAGACAGGGGGCAATGGCTACACCTTC. The chain has TRBV6-4 and TRBJ1-2, with TRBD1 matching over 10 bases. This CDR3 has 13 amino acids. The J segment lost 6 bases and the V segment lost 3 bases, leaving 1 base of the junction unmatched. From germline, CDR1 is MRHNA and CDR2 SNTAGT.

The CDR3 loop is CASSVTGAETQYF. CDR3 DNA: TGTGCCAGCAGTGTTACAGGGGCCGAGACCCAGTACTTC. This sequence joins TRBV6-1 and TRBJ2-5, with 7 bases aligning to TRBD1. V shed 4 bases and J 5 bases; nucleotides not matched to a gene: 4. This CDR3 contains 13 residues. Germline CDR1 is MNHNS and CDR2 is SASEGT.

This chain connects TRBV5-1 to TRBJ2-1, with 9 nucleotides matching TRBD2. The CDR3 covers 15 residues. Per germline, CDR1 SGHRS and CDR2 YFSETQ. The V and J ends lost 4 bases and 5 bases, in that order; junction bases with no gene match: 7. DNA for the CDR3: TGCGCCAGCAGCCGAAAGATAGCGGGGGACAATGAGCAGTTCTTC. It codes for CASSRKIAGDNEQFF.

This clonotype was seen a few times. The chain uses TRBV20-1 and TRBJ2-1; 12 bases fit TRBD2. The DNA matches TRBJ2-7 better at its end, which makes the J call doubtful. The CDR3 extends over 18 amino acids. Germline assignment: CDR1 DFQATT and CDR2 SNEGSKA (reference sequence). The CDR3 bases are TGCAGTGCTAGGATACTAGCGGGGGGACTAAGCTCCTACAATGAGCAGTACTTC. The encoded protein is CSARILAGGLSSYNEQYF.

The chain carries TRBV3-1 and TRBJ2-1; tentative D call: TRBD1 (6 bases). The CDR3 consists of 15 residues. Germline-derived CDR1 and CDR2 are LGHDT and YNNKEL (reference sequence). V lost 5 bases to trimming and J lost 9 bases, with 20 bases between them. The CDR3 nucleotides are TGTGCCAGCAGCTCAGGGGCCCACACGGGGCGTGAGCAGTTCTTC. Its protein is CASSSGAHTGREQFF.

This clonotype was recorded a few times. V is TRBV21-1 and J is TRBJ2-5; the table gives TRBD1 as D, unverified against the DNA. TRBV21-1 is designated a pseudogene. The CDR3 extends over 15 amino acids. The CDR3 DNA follows: TGTGCCAGCAGCAAGAGGCGCAGGGGTCAAGAGACCCAGTACTTC. Translation gives CASSKRRRGQETQYF.

This clonotype came up a few times. The V call is TRBV6-2 or TRBV6-3, the J call TRBJ2-3; 11 bases line up with TRBD1. Germline V lookup: CDR1 MNHEY, CDR2 SVGEGT. V was clipped by 4 bases and J by 9 bases; unmatched bases: 9. This CDR3 has 15 amino acids. The CDR3 coding sequence is TGTGCCAGCAGTTCCGCCGGGACAGGGGGGCGAACGCAGTATTTT. Translation: CASSSAGTGGRTQYF.

The V and J genes are TRBV7-2 and TRBJ2-4, with D maybe TRBD2 (6 bases). The J call is doubtful: the DNA matches TRBJ2-5 better. CDR1 is SGHTA, CDR2 FQGNSA, per germline. The CDR3 has 18 residues. CDR3 sequence: CASSLTGDRSYQQETQYF. The CDR3 DNA reads as TGTGCCAGCAGCTTAACGGGGGACCGAAGTTACCAACAAGAGACCCAGTACTTC.

Points on this clonotype: A junction boundary mismatches the germline segment, possibly from a read error. The V and J genes are TRBV29-1 and TRBJ2-6, with 7 bases matching TRBD1. The CDR3 is 17 amino acids. CDR1 is SQVTM and CDR2 is ANQGSEA in the germline V gene. CDR3 loop: CSVVSGTATSGANVRTF. The CDR3 nucleotides read TGCAGCGTTGTTTCCGGGACAGCCACCTCTGGGGCCAACGTCCGGACTTTC.

The rearrangement uses TRBV6-5 and TRBJ1-2; 9 bases are shared with TRBD1. The V and J ends lost 5 bases and 8 bases, in that order; junction bases with no gene match: 9. Germline assignment: CDR1 MNHEY and CDR2 SVGAGI. The CDR3 is made up of 14 amino acids. The CDR3 sequence: CASSDGQGKKGYTF. DNA of the CDR3: TGTGCCAGCAGTGACGGACAGGGGAAGAAAGGCTACACCTTC.

The chain combines TRBV6-5 with TRBJ1-2; 8 nucleotides align to TRBD1. J gave up 4 bases and V 9 bases, and 7 bases lay outside the gene matches. The CDR3 runs to 13 residues. CDR1 and CDR2 from the germline V gene are MNHEY and SVGAGI. The DNA for the CDR3 is TGTGCCAGTGGCCGGACAGGGCCCTATGGCTACACCTTC. It specifies CASGRTGPYGYTF.

The gene calls are TRBV20-1 and TRBJ1-2, with D uncertain. The germline gives CDR1 DFQATT, CDR2 SNEGSKA (reference sequence). The CDR3 consists of 14 residues. V dropped 3 bases and J dropped 2 bases, with 13 bases sitting between them. CDR3 bases: TGCAGTGCTAGTACTCCAGGCTCAAACTATGGCTACACCTTC. It translates to CSASTPGSNYGYTF.

This clonotype was found a few times. This chain connects TRBV29-1 to TRBJ1-2, with 10 bases fitting TRBD1. Per germline, CDR1 SQVTM and CDR2 ANQGSEA. The V and J ends lost 3 bases and 3 bases, in that order; junction bases with no gene match: 4. There are 14 residues in the CDR3. The CDR3 region is CSVDSGTGDYGYTF. The CDR3 coding sequence is TGCAGCGTTGACTCCGGGACAGGGGACTATGGCTACACCTTC.